One and the same sample provided the 13 T cell receptor beta chains below, sequenced in a study of cytomegalovirus exposure and HLA in healthy donors. It was with 60 Vbeta and 13 Jbeta primers that the PCR ran. The repertoire was sequenced with immunoSEQ multiplex PCR; TCRdb's copy has only in-frame clones and lacks some. The table records over 150,000 clones, around 84% of them present only once. The source material was PBMCs. These TCRs come from a male donor in good health and CMV-seropositive.

The CDR3 DNA is TGCGCCAGCAGCCGAAAGGAGGGGCCTGTACATGTTACGCAGTATTTT. Protein: CASSRKEGPVHVTQYF. The V call is TRBV4-1, the J call TRBJ2-3, with D possibly being TRBD2 (6 bases). This CDR3 has 16 amino acids. V lost 4 bases, J lost 8 bases, and 22 bases lay in between. Germline V gene lookup returns CDR1 MGHRA and CDR2 YSYEKL.

The gene calls are TRBV5-8 and TRBJ2-3; 10 bases match TRBD1. Looked up from germline, CDR1 is SGHTS and CDR2 is YDEGEE. Unmatched junction bases numbered 12, after V lost 5 bases and J lost 3 bases. The CDR3 has 17 residues. The CDR3, as DNA: TGTGCCAGCAGTCAGCGACAGGGACAGGGGCCTACAGATACGCAGTATTTT. Translation: CASSQRQGQGPTDTQYF.

CDR3 protein: CASSQALRGTGELFF. The CDR3 bases are TGTGCCAGCAGCCAAGCTTTACGGGGCACCGGGGAGCTGTTTTTT. The genes are TRBV14 and TRBJ2-2; perhaps TRBD2 as D (5 bases). CDR3 size: 15 residues. The germline V gene encodes CDR1 SGHDN and CDR2 FVKESK. Trimming took 1 base from V and 4 from J, leaving 10 bases between them.

This sequence joins TRBV6-1 and TRBJ2-1, with TRBD2 matching over 7 bases. The CDR3 extends over 15 amino acids. V shed 1 base, J shed 4 bases, and the junction held 4 bases outside the gene matches. Looked up from germline, CDR1 is MNHNS and CDR2 is SASEGT. In DNA, the CDR3 is TGTGCCAGCAGTGAAGGGCTAGCGGCTTACAATGAGCAGTTCTTC. Amino acids: CASSEGLAAYNEQFF.

The rearrangement uses TRBV7-6 and TRBJ2-1; 7 nucleotides align to TRBD1. The germline V gene encodes CDR1 SGHVS and CDR2 FNYEAQ. This CDR3 contains 18 residues. V was clipped by 4 bases and J by 3 bases; unmatched bases: 15. CDR3 amino acids: CASSSTTLDRVHYNEQFF. The CDR3 DNA sequence: TGTGCCAGCAGCTCCACCACCCTTGACAGGGTCCACTACAATGAGCAGTTCTTC.

CDR3 sequence reads: CASSFSPISEAFF. The CDR3 nucleotides are TGTGCCAGCAGCTTCTCTCCAATTAGTGAAGCTTTCTTT. The chain combines TRBV7-8 with TRBJ1-1, with D unclear. CDR3 length: 13 residues. V lost 3 bases and J 7 bases, leaving 12 bases between the germline ends. CDR1 and CDR2 (germline): SGHVS, FQNEAQ. The whole variable domain, remainder taken from reference TRBV7-8 and TRBJ1-1, is GAGVSQSPRYKVAKRGQDVALRCDPISGHVSLFWYQQALGQGPEFLTYFQNEAQLDKSGLPSDRFFAERPEGSVSTLKIQRTQQEDSAVYLCASSFSPISEAFFGQGTRLTVV.

The rearrangement links TRBV9 to TRBJ1-6; D remains unclear. Germline V gives CDR1 SGDLS, CDR2 YYNGEE. V lost 0 bases to trimming and J lost 0 bases, with 7 bases between them. The CDR3 has 16 residues. CDR3 sequence (DNA): TGTGCCAGCAGCGTAGAAGGGAGCTCCTATAATTCACCCCTCCACTTT. Protein: CASSVEGSSYNSPLHF. The full variable domain, its missing parts supplied by reference TRBV9 and TRBJ1-6, is DSGVTQTPKHLITATGQRVTLRCSPRSGDLSVYWYQQSLDQGLQFLIQYYNGEERAKGNILERFSAQQFPDLHSELNLSSLELGDSALYFCASSVEGSSYNSPLHFGNGTRLTVT.

The CDR3 region is CASSFGTGADTQYF. For the CDR3, the DNA is TGCGCCAGCAGCTTCGGGACAGGGGCAGATACGCAGTATTTT. The genes are TRBV5-1 and TRBJ2-3, with 10 bases aligning to TRBD1. The length of the CDR3 is 14 residues. V was pared by 2 bases and J by 4 bases, with 1 base of the junction left unmatched. Germline values: CDR1 SGHRS, CDR2 YFSETQ.

J is TRBJ1-4 and V is TRBV28; D remains ambiguous. Between the trimmed V and J ends, which lost 2 bases and 0 bases, there was a span of 7 bases. This CDR3 region has 15 residues. CDR1 and CDR2 from the germline V gene are MDHEN and SYDVKM. DNA for the CDR3: TGTGCCAGCAGTTTAGCGGGAGCAACTAATGAAAAACTGTTTTTT. It is translated as CASSLAGATNEKLFF.

The chain employs TRBV28 and TRBJ1-2; TRBD1 agrees at 7 bases. The CDR3 consists of 12 residues. J lost 4 bases, V lost 8 bases, and 4 bases had no gene match. The germline gives CDR1 MDHEN, CDR2 SYDVKM. The DNA of the CDR3 is TGTGCCAGCCACAGGGGCCCCTATGGCTACACCTTC. This translates into CASHRGPYGYTF.

A single count supports this clone. The CDR3 bases are TGTGCCAGCAGCTTAGGTCCAGGGCTGTGGCAGCCCCAGCATTTT. Translating gives CASSLGPGLWQPQHF. The chain has TRBV7-9 and TRBJ1-5, with TRBD1 as a possible D gene (5 bases). V was pared by 1 base and J by 7 bases, with 14 bases between. This CDR3 spans 15 amino acids. Germline CDR1 is SEHNR and CDR2 is FQNEAQ (reference sequence).

The table lists this clone with a few counts. Sequence at one end of the junction differs from germline and may be a read error. This chain joins TRBV11-2 and TRBJ1-4; D is perhaps TRBD1 (5 bases). The CDR3 covers 14 residues. Germline loops: CDR1 SGHAT, CDR2 FQNNGV. The CDR3 sequence: CANSLRASLEKLFF. CDR3 in DNA: TGTGCCAACAGCCTCAGGGCTTCCCTGGAAAAACTGTTTTTT. The variable domain in full, with the rest retrieved from reference TRBV11-2 and TRBJ1-4, is EAGVAQSPRYKIIEKRQSVAFWCNPISGHATLYWYQQILGQGPKLLIQFQNNGVVDDSQLPKDRFSAERLKGVDSTLKIQPAKLEDSAVYLCANSLRASLEKLFFGSGTQLSVL.

The sample holds one count of this clone. The J gene is TRBJ1-4, the V gene TRBV4-3; D is undetermined. CDR3 length equals 15 residues. V lost 5 bases and J lost 2, with 12 bases in between. Germline lookup yields CDR1 LGHNA and CDR2 YSLEER. The CDR3 protein is CASSSMQRTNEKLFF. CDR3 DNA sequence: TGCGCCAGCAGCAGCATGCAGAGGACTAATGAAAAACTGTTTTTT.